This T cell receptor (beta chain) was sequenced during a study of OX40 agonist ivuxolimab in advanced cancers. As for the study in general: Mean age approximately 55 years, range roughly 20 to 85; 82.7% male. Three patients, one with hepatocellular carcinoma and two with cutaneous melanoma, responded partially.

Germline CDR1 is SGHRS and CDR2 is YFSETQ. Trimming cost V 2 bases and J 5 bases; bases outside gene matches: 7. The CDR3 covers 14 residues. Study-level points and caveats: Expanded clones belonging to CD8+ T cells outnumbered, on average, those of CD4+.

Remarks on this clone: Antigen specificity is unknown.

Repertoires were generated with immunoSEQ multiplex PCR, while TCRdb's copy carries only in-frame clones and drops some. Among 60,000 to 70,000 clones listed, under 85% were seen once. The source was CD4+ or CD8+ T cells sorted from blood, collected in a trial of the OX40 agonist ivuxolimab. The TCR originated in an adult with an advanced solid tumor such as melanoma, head and neck, liver or kidney cancer. The chain employs TRBV5-1 and TRBJ2-7; TRBD2 aligns across 7 bases. CDR3: CASSLGGSTDEQYF. CDR3 bases: TGCGCCAGCAGCTTAGGCGGGAGTACGGACGAGCAGTACTTC.